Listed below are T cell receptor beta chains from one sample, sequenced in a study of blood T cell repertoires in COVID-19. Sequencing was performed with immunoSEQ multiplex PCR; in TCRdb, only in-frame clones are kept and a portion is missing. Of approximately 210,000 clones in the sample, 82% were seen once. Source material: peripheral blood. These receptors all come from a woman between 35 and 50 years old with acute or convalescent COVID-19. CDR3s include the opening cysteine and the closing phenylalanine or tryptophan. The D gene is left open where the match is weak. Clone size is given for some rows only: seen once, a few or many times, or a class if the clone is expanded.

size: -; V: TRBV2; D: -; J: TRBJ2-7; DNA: TGTGCCAGCAGGGCCGGGCTAGTCGGGAGCTACGAGCAGTACTTC; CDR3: CASRAGLVGSYEQYF
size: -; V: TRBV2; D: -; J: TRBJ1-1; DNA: TGTGCCAGCAGGATGACAGGTTCTTTAGCTGAAGCTTTCTTT; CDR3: CASRMTGSLAEAFF
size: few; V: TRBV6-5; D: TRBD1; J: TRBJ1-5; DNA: TGTGCCAGCAGAGTAGACAGGGGGCAGCCCCAGCATTTT; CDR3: CASRVDRGQPQHF
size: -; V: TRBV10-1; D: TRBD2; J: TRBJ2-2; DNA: TGCGCCAGCAGTGAGCGGGGGGGCATCGGGGAGCTGTTTTTT; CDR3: CASSERGGIGELFF
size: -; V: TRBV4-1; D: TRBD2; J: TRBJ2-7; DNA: TGCGCCAGCAGCCAAGACCGATGGATGTGGGCGGGAGGGCTTTACGAGCAGTACTTC; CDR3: CASSQDRWMWAGGLYEQYF
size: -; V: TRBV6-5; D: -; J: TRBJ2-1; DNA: TGTGCCAGCAGTTACCAGCATGGGCAGGGGTTCTTTGAGCAGTTCTTC; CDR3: CASSYQHGQGFFEQFF
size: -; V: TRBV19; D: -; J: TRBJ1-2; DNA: TGTGCCAGTAGTATTGCAGGGGTTTCCTCTGGCTACACCTTC; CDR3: CASSIAGVSSGYTF
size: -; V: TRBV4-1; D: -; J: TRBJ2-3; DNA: TGCGCCAGCAGCCAAGATTACCAGACAGATACGCAGTATTTT; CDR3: CASSQDYQTDTQYF
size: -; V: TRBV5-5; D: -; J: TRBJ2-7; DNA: TGTGCCAGCAGCCCGAATCAGTTGATCGAGCAGTACTTC; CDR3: CASSPNQLIEQYF
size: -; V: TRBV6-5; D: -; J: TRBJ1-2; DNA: TGTGCCAGCAGGGGGGCCGACTATGGCTACACCTTC; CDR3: CASRGADYGYTF
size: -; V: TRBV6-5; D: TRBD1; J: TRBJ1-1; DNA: TGTGCCAGCAGGGAGACAGGGGTCACTGAAGCTTTCTTT; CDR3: CASRETGVTEAFF
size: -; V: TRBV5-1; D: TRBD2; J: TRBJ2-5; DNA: TGCGCCAGCAGCTTTGCGGCGGGGGGCCACCAAGAGACCCAGTACTTC; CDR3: CASSFAAGGHQETQYF
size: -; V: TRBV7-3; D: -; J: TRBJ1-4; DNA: TGTGCCAGCAGCTCATCGACCATAGGGGGGGAACAAGCAACTAATGAAAAACTGTTTTTT; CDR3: CASSSSTIGGEQATNEKLFF
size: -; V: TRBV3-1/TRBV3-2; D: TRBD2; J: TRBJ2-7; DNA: TGTGCCAGCAGCGAAGCGGGAGTTCAATCCTACGAGCAGTACTTC; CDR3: CASSEAGVQSYEQYF
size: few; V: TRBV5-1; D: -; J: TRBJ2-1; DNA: TGCGCCAGCAGCAAAGACATTCTCTCCTACAATGAGCAGTTCTTC; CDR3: CASSKDILSYNEQFF
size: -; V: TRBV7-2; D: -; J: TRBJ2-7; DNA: TGTGCCAGCAGCTCCGACCAACGGGGGGCGCGGTACGAGCAGTACTTC; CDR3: CASSSDQRGARYEQYF
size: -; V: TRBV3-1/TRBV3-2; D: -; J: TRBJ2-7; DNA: TGTGCCAGCAGCCAAGGGGGCCCTCGATTAAAGTACGAGCAGTACTTC; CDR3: CASSQGGPRLKYEQYF
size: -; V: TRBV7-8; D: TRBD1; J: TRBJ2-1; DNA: TGTGCCAGCAGCGTAGGACAGGGGTTTAATGAGCAGTTCTTC; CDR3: CASSVGQGFNEQFF
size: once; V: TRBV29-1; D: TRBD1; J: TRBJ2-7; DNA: TGCAGCGTCGGGACAGGGTCCTACGAGCAGTACTTC; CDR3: CSVGTGSYEQYF
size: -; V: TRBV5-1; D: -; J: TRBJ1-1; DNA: TGCGCCAGCAGCCTAACGGGGAACACTGAAGCTTTCTTT; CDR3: CASSLTGNTEAFF
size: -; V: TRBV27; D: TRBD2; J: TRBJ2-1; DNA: TGTGCCAGCAGTTTAGTTAGCGGGCCACTTAGGGAGCAGTTCTTC; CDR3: CASSLVSGPLREQFF
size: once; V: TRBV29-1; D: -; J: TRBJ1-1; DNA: TGCAGCGTATGGGCAGACACTGAAGCTTTCTTT; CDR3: CSVWADTEAFF
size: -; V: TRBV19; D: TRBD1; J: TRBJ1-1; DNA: TGTGCCAGTATACGACAGGGTAACACTGAAGCTTTCTTT; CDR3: CASIRQGNTEAFF
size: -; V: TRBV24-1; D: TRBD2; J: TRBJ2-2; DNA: TGTGCCACCAGTGGGGTCGGCGGACTAGCGGGACCAACCGGGGAGCTGTTTTTT; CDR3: CATSGVGGLAGPTGELFF
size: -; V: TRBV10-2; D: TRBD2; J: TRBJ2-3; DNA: TGCGCCAGCAGTGACCCCAGGCTAGCGGGAGGGACAGATACGCAGTATTTT; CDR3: CASSDPRLAGGTDTQYF
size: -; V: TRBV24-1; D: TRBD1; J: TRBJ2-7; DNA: TGTGCCACCAGTGATTCCCACAGGGGAACCTACGAGCAGTACTTC; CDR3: CATSDSHRGTYEQYF
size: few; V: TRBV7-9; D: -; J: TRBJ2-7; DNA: TGTGCCAGCAGCTTAGACCGGTTACCCTACGAGCAGTACTTC; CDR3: CASSLDRLPYEQYF
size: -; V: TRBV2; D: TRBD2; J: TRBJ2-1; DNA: TGTGCCAGCAGGGGGGCTAGCGGGGTGTCCTACAATGAGCAGTTCTTC; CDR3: CASRGASGVSYNEQFF
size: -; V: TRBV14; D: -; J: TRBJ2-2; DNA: TGTGCCAGCAGCCAAGAGGCGGGCTTTGCCGGGGAGCTGTTTTTT; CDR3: CASSQEAGFAGELFF
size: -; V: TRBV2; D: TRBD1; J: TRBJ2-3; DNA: TGTGCCAGCATCACCCCAGACAGGGGCACAGATACGCAGTATTTT; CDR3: CASITPDRGTDTQYF
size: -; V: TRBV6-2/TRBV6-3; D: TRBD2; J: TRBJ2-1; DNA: TGTGCCAGCAGTTACGTGGCGGGGGGTTATGAGCAGTTCTTC; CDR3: CASSYVAGGYEQFF
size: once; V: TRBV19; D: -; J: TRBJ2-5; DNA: TGTGCCAGTAGAAACAGGGCTACAGAGACCCAGTACTTC; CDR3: CASRNRATETQYF
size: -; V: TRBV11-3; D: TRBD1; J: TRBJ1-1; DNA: TGTGCCAGCAGCAGGGGACAGGGGGCTGGTGAAGCTTTCTTT; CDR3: CASSRGQGAGEAFF
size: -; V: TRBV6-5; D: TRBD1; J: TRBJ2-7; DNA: TGTGCCAGCAGTTCACAGGGGGTGATCTCCTACGAGCAGTACTTC; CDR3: CASSSQGVISYEQYF
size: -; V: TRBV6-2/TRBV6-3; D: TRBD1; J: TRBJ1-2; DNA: TGTGCCAGCAGTTACTTCCTAGACAGGGATGCAAACTATGGCTACACCTTC; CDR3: CASSYFLDRDANYGYTF
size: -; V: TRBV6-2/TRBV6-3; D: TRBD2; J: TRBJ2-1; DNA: TGTGCCAGCAGTAGAGCGGGATCTGGCCCTTACAATGAGCAGTTCTTC; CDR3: CASSRAGSGPYNEQFF
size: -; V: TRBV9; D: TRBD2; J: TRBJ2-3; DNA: TGTGCCAGCAGCGTGCTAGCGGGAGGTCTCACAGATACGCAGTATTTT; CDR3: CASSVLAGGLTDTQYF
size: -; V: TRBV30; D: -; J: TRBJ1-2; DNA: TGTGCCTGGAAGGGGGAGGGCTACACCTTC; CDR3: CAWKGEGYTF
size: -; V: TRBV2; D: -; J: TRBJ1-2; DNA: TGTGCCAGCCGGGTTGGCTCTGGCTACACCTTC; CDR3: CASRVGSGYTF
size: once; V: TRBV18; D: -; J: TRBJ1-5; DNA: TGTGCCAGCTCACCAGGCGGGTTAAGCAATCAGCCCCAGCATTTT; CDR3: CASSPGGLSNQPQHF
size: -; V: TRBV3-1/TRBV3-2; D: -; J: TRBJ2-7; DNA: TGTGCCAGCAGCCAACAGGGGTCCGCCTACGAGCAGTACTTC; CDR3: CASSQQGSAYEQYF
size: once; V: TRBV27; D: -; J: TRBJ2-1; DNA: TGTGCCGCTAGGGGACTGGGCTCCTACAATGAGCAGTTCTTC; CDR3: CAARGLGSYNEQFF
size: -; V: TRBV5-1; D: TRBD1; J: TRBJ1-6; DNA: TGCGCCAGCAGCCGGGGACAGCTCCATTCACCCCTCCACTTT; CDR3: CASSRGQLHSPLHF
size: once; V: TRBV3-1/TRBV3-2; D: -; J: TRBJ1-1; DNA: TGTGCCAGCAGCCACCTCCGTGGGGCAGGGGATTTCTTT; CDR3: CASSHLRGAGDFF
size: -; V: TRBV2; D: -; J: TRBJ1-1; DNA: TGTGCCAGCAGTGAGGTCGGAGTATCGAACACTGAAGCTTTCTTT; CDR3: CASSEVGVSNTEAFF
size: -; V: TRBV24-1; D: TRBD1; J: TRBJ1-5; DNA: TGTGCCACCAGTGACTCCCGGACAGGGCTTCAGCCCCAGCATTTT; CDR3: CATSDSRTGLQPQHF
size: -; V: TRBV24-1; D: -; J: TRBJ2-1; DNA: TGTGCCACCAGTGAGCAGCCAGGGGCTGAGCAGTTCTTC; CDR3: CATSEQPGAEQFF
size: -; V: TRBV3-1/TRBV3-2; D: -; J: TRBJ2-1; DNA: TGTGCCAGCAGCCTCCAGAGGCCTTACAATGAGCAGTTCTTC; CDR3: CASSLQRPYNEQFF
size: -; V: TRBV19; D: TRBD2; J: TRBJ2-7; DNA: TGTGCCAGTAGTCGATCCCTAGCGGGGACCCCCTACGAGCAGTACTTC; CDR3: CASSRSLAGTPYEQYF
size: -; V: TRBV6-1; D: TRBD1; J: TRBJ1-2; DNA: TGTGCCAGCAGTGCGGACAGGGGGAGCGGCTACACCTTC; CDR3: CASSADRGSGYTF
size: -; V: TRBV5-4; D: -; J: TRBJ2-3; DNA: TGTGCCAGCAGCTTGGGTCCATCAGATACGCAGTATTTT; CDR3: CASSLGPSDTQYF
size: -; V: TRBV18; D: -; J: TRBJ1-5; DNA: TGTGCCAGCTCACAGACTAGGGAAAATAGCAATCAGCCCCAGCATTTT; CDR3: CASSQTRENSNQPQHF
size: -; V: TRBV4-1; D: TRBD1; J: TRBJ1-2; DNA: TGCGCCAGCAGCCAACGGGACAGGGGGTCCCATGGCTACACCTTC; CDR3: CASSQRDRGSHGYTF
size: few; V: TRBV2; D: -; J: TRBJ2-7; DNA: TGTGCCAGCAGGGGCCAGGGGAGCTACGACGAGCAGTACTTC; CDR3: CASRGQGSYDEQYF
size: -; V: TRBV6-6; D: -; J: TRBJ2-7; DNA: TGTGCCAGCAGTTACGCGGGCCATCTGGAGGAGTACTTC; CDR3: CASSYAGHLEEYF
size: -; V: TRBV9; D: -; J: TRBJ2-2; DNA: TGTGCCAGCAGCGTAGGAGGTACCGGGACACTGAACACCGGGGAGCTGTTTTTT; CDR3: CASSVGGTGTLNTGELFF